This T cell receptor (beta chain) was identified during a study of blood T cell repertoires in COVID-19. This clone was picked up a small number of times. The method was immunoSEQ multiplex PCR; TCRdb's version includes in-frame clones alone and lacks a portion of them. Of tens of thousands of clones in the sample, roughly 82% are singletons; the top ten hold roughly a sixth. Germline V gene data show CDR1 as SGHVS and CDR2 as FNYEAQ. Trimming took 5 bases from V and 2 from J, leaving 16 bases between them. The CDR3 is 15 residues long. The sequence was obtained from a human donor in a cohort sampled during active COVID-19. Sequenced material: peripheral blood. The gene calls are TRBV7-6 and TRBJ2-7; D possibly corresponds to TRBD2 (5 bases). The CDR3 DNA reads TGTGCCAGCAGCCCCACCCGGACTGTAGCCTACGAGCAGTACTTC. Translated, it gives CASSPTRTVAYEQYF.